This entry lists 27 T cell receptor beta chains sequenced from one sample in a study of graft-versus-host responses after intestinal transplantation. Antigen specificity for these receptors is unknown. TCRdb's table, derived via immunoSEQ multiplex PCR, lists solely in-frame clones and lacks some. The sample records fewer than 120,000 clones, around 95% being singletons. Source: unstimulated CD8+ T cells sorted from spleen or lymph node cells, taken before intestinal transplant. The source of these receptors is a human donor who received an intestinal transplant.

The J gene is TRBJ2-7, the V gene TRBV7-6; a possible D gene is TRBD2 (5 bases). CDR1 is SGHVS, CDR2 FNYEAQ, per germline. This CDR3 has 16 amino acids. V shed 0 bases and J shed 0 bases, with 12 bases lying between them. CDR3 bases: TGTGCCAGCAGCTTAGCGCTAATGGGGAGCTCCTACGAGCAGTACTTC. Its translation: CASSLALMGSSYEQYF.

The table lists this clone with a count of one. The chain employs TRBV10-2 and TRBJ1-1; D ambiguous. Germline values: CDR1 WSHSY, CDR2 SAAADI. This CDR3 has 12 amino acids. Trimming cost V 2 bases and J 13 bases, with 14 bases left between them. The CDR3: CASSEVALNRFF. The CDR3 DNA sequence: TGCGCCAGCAGTGAGGTGGCCCTGAATCGTTTCTTT.

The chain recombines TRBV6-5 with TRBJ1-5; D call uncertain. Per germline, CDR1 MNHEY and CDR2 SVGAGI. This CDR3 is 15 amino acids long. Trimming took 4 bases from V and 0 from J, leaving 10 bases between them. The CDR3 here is CASSFRPGSNQPQHF. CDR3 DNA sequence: TGTGCCAGCAGTTTCCGCCCGGGTAGCAATCAGCCCCAGCATTTT.

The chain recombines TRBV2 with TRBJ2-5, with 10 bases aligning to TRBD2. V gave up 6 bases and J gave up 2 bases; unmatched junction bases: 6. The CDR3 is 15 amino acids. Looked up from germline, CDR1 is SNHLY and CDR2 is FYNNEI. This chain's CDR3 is CASSLLAGQQETQYF. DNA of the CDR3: TGTGCCAGCAGCTTACTAGCGGGGCAACAAGAGACCCAGTACTTC.

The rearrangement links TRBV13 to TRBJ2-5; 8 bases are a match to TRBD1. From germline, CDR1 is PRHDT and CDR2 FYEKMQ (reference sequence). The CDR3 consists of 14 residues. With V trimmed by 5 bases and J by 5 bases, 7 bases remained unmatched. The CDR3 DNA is TGTGCCAGCAGCCCCAGGGGGCTAATGGAGACCCAGTACTTC. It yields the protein CASSPRGLMETQYF.

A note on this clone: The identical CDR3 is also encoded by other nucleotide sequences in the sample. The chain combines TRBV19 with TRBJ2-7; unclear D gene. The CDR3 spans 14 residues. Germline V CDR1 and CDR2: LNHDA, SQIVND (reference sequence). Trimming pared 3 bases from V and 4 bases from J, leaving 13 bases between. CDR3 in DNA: TGTGCCAGTAGTATGGCCGGTTCCCTTTACGAGCAGTACTTC. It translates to CASSMAGSLYEQYF.

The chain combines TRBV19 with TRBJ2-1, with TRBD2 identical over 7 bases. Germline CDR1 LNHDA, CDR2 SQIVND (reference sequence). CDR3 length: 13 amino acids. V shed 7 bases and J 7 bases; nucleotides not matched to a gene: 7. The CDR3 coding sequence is TGTGCCAGTACCCTGACTAGCAGGAATGAGCAGTTCTTC. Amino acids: CASTLTSRNEQFF.

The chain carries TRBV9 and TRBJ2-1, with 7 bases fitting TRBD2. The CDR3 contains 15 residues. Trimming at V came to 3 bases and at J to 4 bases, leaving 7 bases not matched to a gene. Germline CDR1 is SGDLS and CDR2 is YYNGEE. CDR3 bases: TGTGCCAGCAGCGCCGGCGGGAGCACATACAATGAGCAGTTCTTC. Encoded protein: CASSAGGSTYNEQFF.

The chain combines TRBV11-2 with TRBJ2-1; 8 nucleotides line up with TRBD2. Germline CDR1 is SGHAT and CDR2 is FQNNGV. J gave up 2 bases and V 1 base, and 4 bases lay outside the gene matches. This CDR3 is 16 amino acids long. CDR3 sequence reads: CASSLGGGLPYNEQFF. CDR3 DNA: TGTGCCAGCAGCTTAGGCGGGGGGTTACCCTACAATGAGCAGTTCTTC.

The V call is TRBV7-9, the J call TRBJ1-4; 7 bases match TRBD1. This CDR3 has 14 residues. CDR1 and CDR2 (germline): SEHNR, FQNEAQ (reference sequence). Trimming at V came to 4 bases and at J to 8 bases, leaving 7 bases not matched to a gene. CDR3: CASSSRQGDEKLFF. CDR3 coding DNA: TGTGCCAGCAGCTCCCGACAGGGAGACGAAAAACTGTTTTTT.

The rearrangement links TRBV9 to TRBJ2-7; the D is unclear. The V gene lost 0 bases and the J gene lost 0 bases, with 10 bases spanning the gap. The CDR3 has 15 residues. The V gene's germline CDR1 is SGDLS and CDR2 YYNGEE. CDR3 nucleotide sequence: TGTGCCAGCAGCGTAGAGGGCAGCAGCTCCTACGAGCAGTACTTC. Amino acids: CASSVEGSSSYEQYF.

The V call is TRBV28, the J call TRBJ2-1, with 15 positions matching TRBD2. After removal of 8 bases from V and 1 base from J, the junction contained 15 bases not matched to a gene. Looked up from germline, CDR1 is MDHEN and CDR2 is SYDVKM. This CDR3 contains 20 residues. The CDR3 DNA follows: TGTGCCAGCTTCGAGGCGGGAGGACTAGCGGGAGGGGATTCCTACAATGAGCAGTTCTTC. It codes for CASFEAGGLAGGDSYNEQFF.

The CDR3 DNA reads TGTGCCAGCAGCCCCCGAAGAGGGGCCTCGACAGATACGCAGTATTTT. Its protein product is CASSPRRGASTDTQYF. V usage is TRBV7-8 and J usage is TRBJ2-3, with D perhaps matching TRBD1 or TRBD2 (5 bases each). In germline, CDR1 is SGHVS, CDR2 FQNEAQ. Trimming shortened V by 5 bases and J by 3 bases, and 18 bases separated the two germline ends. The CDR3 is made up of 16 amino acids.

The chain's CDR3 is CASSLRTGSHEQYF. The CDR3 bases are TGTGCCAGCAGCCTTAGGACAGGCAGCCACGAGCAGTACTTC. The chain has TRBV27 and TRBJ2-7, with TRBD1 matching 7 bases. The germline CDR1 and CDR2 sequences are MNHEY and SMNVEV (reference sequence). The CDR3 sequence is 14 residues long. V dropped 6 bases and J dropped 5; count of bases not matched to a gene: 10.

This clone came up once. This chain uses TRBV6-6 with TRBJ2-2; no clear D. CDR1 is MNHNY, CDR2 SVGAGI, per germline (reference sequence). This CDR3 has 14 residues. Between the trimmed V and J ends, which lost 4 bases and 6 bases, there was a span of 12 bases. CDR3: CASSSERRAGELFF. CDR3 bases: TGTGCCAGCAGTTCCGAACGGCGTGCCGGGGAGCTGTTTTTT.

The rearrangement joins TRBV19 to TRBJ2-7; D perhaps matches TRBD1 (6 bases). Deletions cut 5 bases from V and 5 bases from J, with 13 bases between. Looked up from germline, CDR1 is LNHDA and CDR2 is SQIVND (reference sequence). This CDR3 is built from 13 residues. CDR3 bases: TGTGCCAGTAGTCTAACAGGGCCCAACGAGCAGTACTTC. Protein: CASSLTGPNEQYF. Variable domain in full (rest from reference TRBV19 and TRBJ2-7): DGGITQSPKYLFRKEGQNVTLSCEQNLNHDAMYWYRQDPGQGLRLIYYSQIVNDFQKGDIAEGYSVSREKKESFPLTVTSAQKNPTAFYLCASSLTGPNEQYFGPGTRLTVT.

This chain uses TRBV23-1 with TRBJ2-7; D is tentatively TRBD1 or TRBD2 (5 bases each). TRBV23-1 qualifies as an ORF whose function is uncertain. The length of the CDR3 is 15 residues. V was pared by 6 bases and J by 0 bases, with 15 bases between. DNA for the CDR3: TGCGCCAGCAGGGACTTTGGAAGGGGCTCCTACGAGCAGTACTTC. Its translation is CASRDFGRGSYEQYF.

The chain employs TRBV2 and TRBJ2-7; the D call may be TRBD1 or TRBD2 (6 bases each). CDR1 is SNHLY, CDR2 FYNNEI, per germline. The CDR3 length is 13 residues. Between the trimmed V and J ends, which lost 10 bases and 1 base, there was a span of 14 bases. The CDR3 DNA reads TGTGCCAAGGGGGGAAGGGGGTCCTACGAGCAGTACTTC. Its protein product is CAKGGRGSYEQYF.

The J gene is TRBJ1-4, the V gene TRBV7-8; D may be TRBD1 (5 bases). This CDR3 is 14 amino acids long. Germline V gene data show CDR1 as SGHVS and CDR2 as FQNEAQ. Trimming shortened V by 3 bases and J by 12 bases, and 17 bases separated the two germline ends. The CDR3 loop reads CASSFPLTESELFF. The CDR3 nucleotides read TGTGCCAGCAGCTTCCCTTTGACAGAATCCGAACTGTTTTTT.

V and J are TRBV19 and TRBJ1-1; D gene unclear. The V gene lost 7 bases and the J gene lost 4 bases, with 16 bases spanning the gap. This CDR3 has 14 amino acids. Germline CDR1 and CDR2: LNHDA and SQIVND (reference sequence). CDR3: CASITSLGSTEAFF. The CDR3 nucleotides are TGTGCCAGTATTACTAGCCTCGGAAGCACTGAAGCTTTCTTT.

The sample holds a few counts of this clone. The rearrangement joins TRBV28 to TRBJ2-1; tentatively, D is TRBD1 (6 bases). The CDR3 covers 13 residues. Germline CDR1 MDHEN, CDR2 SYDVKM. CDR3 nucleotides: TGTGCGTCCGGGACATCAGCCTACAATGAGCAGTTCTTC. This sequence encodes CASGTSAYNEQFF.

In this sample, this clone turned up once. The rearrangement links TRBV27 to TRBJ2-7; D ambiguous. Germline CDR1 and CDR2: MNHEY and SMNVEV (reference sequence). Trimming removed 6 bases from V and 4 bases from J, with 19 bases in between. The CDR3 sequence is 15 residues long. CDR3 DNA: TGTGCCAGCAGCCTAGTTGGGGTAAAAGAATACGAGCAGTACTTC. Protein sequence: CASSLVGVKEYEQYF.

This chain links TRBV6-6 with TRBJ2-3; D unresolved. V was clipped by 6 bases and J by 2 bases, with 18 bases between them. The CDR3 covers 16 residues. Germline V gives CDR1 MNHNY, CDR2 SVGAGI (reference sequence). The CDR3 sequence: CASSSPEGRITDTQYF. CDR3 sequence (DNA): TGTGCCAGCAGCTCTCCCGAAGGGCGGATCACAGATACGCAGTATTTT.

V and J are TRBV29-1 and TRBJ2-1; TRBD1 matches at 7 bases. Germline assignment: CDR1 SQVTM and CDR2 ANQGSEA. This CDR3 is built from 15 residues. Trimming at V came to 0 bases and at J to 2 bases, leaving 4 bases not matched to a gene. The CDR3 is CSVEDGDSPYNEQFF. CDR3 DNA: TGCAGCGTTGAAGATGGGGACAGTCCCTACAATGAGCAGTTCTTC.

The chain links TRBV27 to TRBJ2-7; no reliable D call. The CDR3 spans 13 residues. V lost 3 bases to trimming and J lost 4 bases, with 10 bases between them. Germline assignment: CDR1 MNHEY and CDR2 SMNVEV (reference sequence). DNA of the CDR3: TGTGCCAGCAGTTTGGGGTTCGGGTACGAGCAGTACTTC. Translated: CASSLGFGYEQYF.

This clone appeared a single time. This CDR3 is CASNPWEEDHNEQFF. In DNA form, the CDR3 reads TGTGCCAGCAACCCCTGGGAGGAGGACCACAATGAGCAGTTCTTC. The V call is TRBV5-4, the J call TRBJ2-1, with D tentatively TRBD2 (6 bases). This CDR3 is built from 15 residues. Germline values: CDR1 SGHNT, CDR2 YYREEE (reference sequence). Trimming took off 6 bases at V and 5 bases at J, with 18 bases between the two ends.

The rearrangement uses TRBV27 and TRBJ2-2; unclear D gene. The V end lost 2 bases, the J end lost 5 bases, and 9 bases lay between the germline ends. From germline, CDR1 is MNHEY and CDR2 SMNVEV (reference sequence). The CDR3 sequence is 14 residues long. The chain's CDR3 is CASSLNVGTGELFF. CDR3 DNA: TGTGCCAGCAGTTTAAACGTAGGGACCGGGGAGCTGTTTTTT.